Listed below are T cell receptor beta chains from one sample, sequenced in a study of T cell repertoires in cytomegalovirus infection. TCRdb ran MiXCR on the reads and lists one entry per CDR3 protein. The repertoire includes about 160,000 distinct CDR3 sequences, 17% of them detected once, and about 17% sits in the top ten. The sequencing sample was made of CD8+ T cells from PBMCs. Receptor source: a human donor in good health (CMV status not recorded). Some clones in this sample may be carry-over from other donors' samples. Both conserved end residues are part of each CDR3. Each record gives: V gene, clone size, D gene, J gene, CDR3 DNA, CDR3 protein. D genes are given only for firm matches. Not every row has a clone size; where given, it reads once, few, many or a size class.

v_gene: TRBV2; abundance: .; d_gene: TRBD1; j_gene: TRBJ2-1; CDR3nt: TGTGCCAGCAGGGGTCCGGGACAGGTCTACAATGAGCAGTTCTTC; CDR3aa: CASRGPGQVYNEQFF
v_gene: TRBV9; abundance: .; d_gene: TRBD2; j_gene: TRBJ2-5; CDR3nt: TGTGCCAGCAGCGTAGGGGATAGCGGGAGGGCCACAGAGACCCAGTACTTC; CDR3aa: CASSVGDSGRATETQYF
v_gene: TRBV10-3; abundance: .; d_gene: .; j_gene: TRBJ2-7; CDR3nt: TGTGCCATCAGTGAGGGAGCGGAGGCCCTGTTC; CDR3aa: CAISEGAEALF
v_gene: TRBV19; abundance: few; d_gene: .; j_gene: TRBJ1-1; CDR3nt: TGTGCCAGTAGTATAACATCAGGGGAAACTGAAGCTTTCTTT; CDR3aa: CASSITSGETEAFF
v_gene: TRBV6-2/TRBV6-3; abundance: few; d_gene: TRBD2; j_gene: TRBJ2-1; CDR3nt: TGTGCCAGCATGTTCTCCGGACTAGCGGGGTATATCGAGCAGTTCTTC; CDR3aa: CASMFSGLAGYIEQFF
v_gene: TRBV19; abundance: .; d_gene: TRBD1; j_gene: TRBJ1-2; CDR3nt: TGTGCCAGTAAAAGGGACAGTAACTATGGCTACACCTTC; CDR3aa: CASKRDSNYGYTF
v_gene: TRBV7-8; abundance: .; d_gene: .; j_gene: TRBJ1-1; CDR3nt: TGTGCCAGCAGCTTACCGGGACGCCTTTCACTGAACACTGAAGCTTTCTTT; CDR3aa: CASSLPGRLSLNTEAFF
v_gene: TRBV29-1; abundance: few; d_gene: TRBD1; j_gene: TRBJ2-6; CDR3nt: TGCAGCGCCCTGGACAGGGGGAATCGTGGGGCCAACGTCCTGACTTTC; CDR3aa: CSALDRGNRGANVLTF
v_gene: TRBV19; abundance: .; d_gene: .; j_gene: TRBJ2-1; CDR3nt: TGTGCCAGTAGTATAGGAGGGGGGGCTAGGAATGAGCAGTTCTTC; CDR3aa: CASSIGGGARNEQFF
v_gene: TRBV6-5; abundance: .; d_gene: TRBD2; j_gene: TRBJ2-1; CDR3nt: TGTGCCAGCAGTTACGGAGCTAGCGGCCCAAGGGGCAATGAGCAGTTCTTC; CDR3aa: CASSYGASGPRGNEQFF
v_gene: TRBV19; abundance: few; d_gene: .; j_gene: TRBJ2-2; CDR3nt: TGTGCCAGTAGTTACGGCGCGTCCGGGGAGCTGTTTTTT; CDR3aa: CASSYGASGELFF
v_gene: TRBV12-3/TRBV12-4; abundance: .; d_gene: .; j_gene: TRBJ2-1; CDR3nt: TGTGCCAGCAGTTCCCGACCGGGACTCGGTTCCGATGAGCAGTTCTTC; CDR3aa: CASSSRPGLGSDEQFF
v_gene: TRBV7-8; abundance: few; d_gene: .; j_gene: TRBJ2-7; CDR3nt: TGTGCCAGCAGCCCGGCATGGACATCCAGATACGAGCAGTACTTC; CDR3aa: CASSPAWTSRYEQYF
v_gene: TRBV9; abundance: .; d_gene: .; j_gene: TRBJ1-1; CDR3nt: TGTGCCAGCAGCGTAGCTCCAGGGCTACCTGAAGCTTTCTTT; CDR3aa: CASSVAPGLPEAFF
v_gene: TRBV30; abundance: .; d_gene: TRBD2; j_gene: TRBJ2-1; CDR3nt: TGTGCCTGGAGTGTACAAGGGACTAGCGGGGACAATGAGCAGTTCTTC; CDR3aa: CAWSVQGTSGDNEQFF
v_gene: TRBV25-1; abundance: .; d_gene: .; j_gene: TRBJ1-3; CDR3nt: TGTGCCAGCAGTGAATTCCGCGTGGTCGACGTCTCTGGAAACACCATATATTTT; CDR3aa: CASSEFRVVDVSGNTIYF
v_gene: TRBV28; abundance: few; d_gene: TRBD1; j_gene: TRBJ2-2; CDR3nt: TGTGCCAGCAGTCCCGACAGGGGGCGGAACACCGGGGAGCTGTTTTTT; CDR3aa: CASSPDRGRNTGELFF
v_gene: TRBV29-1; abundance: .; d_gene: TRBD2; j_gene: TRBJ2-1; CDR3nt: TGCAGCGTTGCCCCGGTTAGCGGGAGATCCCACAATGAGCAGTTCTTC; CDR3aa: CSVAPVSGRSHNEQFF
v_gene: TRBV7-2; abundance: few; d_gene: TRBD1; j_gene: TRBJ2-7; CDR3nt: TGTGCCAGCAGCTTTCACCGGGACAGGGGTTCCTACGAGCAGTACTTC; CDR3aa: CASSFHRDRGSYEQYF
v_gene: TRBV4-1; abundance: .; d_gene: .; j_gene: TRBJ2-3; CDR3nt: TGCGCCAGCAGCCAAGCAATGGGGCGCGCTGTAGATACGCAGTATTTT; CDR3aa: CASSQAMGRAVDTQYF
v_gene: TRBV6-2/TRBV6-3; abundance: few; d_gene: TRBD1; j_gene: TRBJ2-7; CDR3nt: TGTGCCAGCAGTCCGGACAGGCTAAGCTCCTACGAGCAGTACTTC; CDR3aa: CASSPDRLSSYEQYF